These 16 T cell receptor beta chains originate from one sample sequenced in a study of spatial heterogeneity in lung cancer. The study's findings and limits: Intratumoral expanded alpha and beta TCR counts were found to track tumor mutation counts.

TCRdb redid the calling of the 5' RACE reads with MiXCR, one entry per CDR3 protein. The top ten hold around 10% of the sample, which has more than 10,000 distinct CDR3 sequences, under 7% seen once. Regarding time point: sample taken at primary tumor resection. These receptors have no identified antigens. The specimen comprised lung tumor tissue, sampled at surgery. These TCRs come from a female donor with early-stage non-small cell lung cancer.

This clonotype was recorded at least ten times. The CDR3 DNA is TGTGCCAGCAGCTTCAGGGGGCGCAACTTGGTGAACACTGAAGCTTTCTTT. Protein: CASSFRGRNLVNTEAFF. The chain recombines TRBV7-2 with TRBJ1-1, with 8 bases lining up with TRBD1. After removal of 3 bases from V and 0 bases from J, the junction contained 9 bases not matched to a gene. Per germline, CDR1 SGHTA and CDR2 FQGNSA. The CDR3 is 17 amino acids.

This clonotype was seen repeatedly, ten times or more. This chain connects TRBV4-1 to TRBJ2-1; TRBD2 aligns across 11 bases. CDR3 length: 16 amino acids. The V and J ends lost 1 base and 10 bases, in that order; junction bases with no gene match: 9. Germline-derived CDR1 and CDR2 are MGHRA and YSYEKL. The CDR3 protein is CASSQVLLAGAPEQFF. For the CDR3, the DNA is TGCGCCAGCAGCCAAGTCTTACTAGCGGGGGCTCCAGAGCAGTTCTTC.

This clonotype showed up many times. The rearrangement uses TRBV2 and TRBJ2-2; the D is unclear. The CDR3 runs to 11 residues. V gave up 6 bases and J gave up 3 bases, with 2 bases separating them. The germline gives CDR1 SNHLY, CDR2 FYNNEI. CDR3: CASRDTGELFF. The CDR3 nucleotides read TGTGCCAGCAGGGACACCGGGGAGCTGTTTTTT.

This clonotype was detected ten times or more. The CDR3 nucleotides are TGCAGTGCTAGTCGTCGGGCGGGGCCAAACACAGATACGCAGTATTTT. Translation: CSASRRAGPNTDTQYF. The genes are TRBV20-1 and TRBJ2-3, with a tentative D call TRBD2 (6 bases). The CDR3 length is 16 residues. CDR1 is DFQATT and CDR2 is SNEGSKA in the germline V gene (reference sequence). The V end was cut by 3 bases, the J end by 2 bases, with 18 bases between.

At least ten counts were recorded for this clonotype. This rearrangement joins TRBV19 to TRBJ1-4; perhaps TRBD1 as D (6 bases). The V end lost 5 bases, the J end lost 0 bases, and 10 bases lay between the germline ends. CDR1 is LNHDA and CDR2 is SQIVND in the germline V gene (reference sequence). This CDR3 has 15 amino acids. The CDR3 spells CASSRRTATNEKLFF. DNA of the CDR3: TGTGCCAGTAGTCGTCGGACAGCAACTAATGAAAAACTGTTTTTT.

This clonotype was recorded many times. The chain carries TRBV6-2 or TRBV6-3 and TRBJ2-5, with D possibly TRBD2 on 5 matching bases. Germline assignment: CDR1 MNHEY and CDR2 SVGEGT. V lost 6 bases to trimming and J lost 3 bases, with 11 bases between them. This CDR3 is built from 13 residues. The CDR3 DNA reads as TGTGCCAGCAGGGGAGTAGGGAAAGAGACCCAGTACTTC. Protein sequence: CASRGVGKETQYF.

By share, this clonotype counts as medium-sized. This chain connects TRBV29-1 to TRBJ2-7; D perhaps matches TRBD2 (6 bases). This CDR3 contains 13 residues. Germline CDR1 is SQVTM and CDR2 is ANQGSEA. The V end was cut by 7 bases, the J end by 2 bases, with 15 bases between. This CDR3 is CSESGAFAYEQYF. CDR3 sequence (DNA): TGCAGCGAGTCGGGAGCGTTCGCCTACGAGCAGTACTTC.

This clonotype has a count of ten or more. This sequence joins TRBV4-3 and TRBJ1-5; D not certain. Germline loops: CDR1 LGHNA, CDR2 YSLEER. V was shortened by 1 base and J by 7 bases, with 14 bases between the two germline ends. CDR3 length: 15 residues. The CDR3 DNA reads TGCGCCAGCAGCCAAGCCGGAGGTTCGGGGCAGCCCCAGCATTTT. Amino acid sequence: CASSQAGGSGQPQHF.

This clonotype was observed many times. The chain has TRBV20-1 and TRBJ1-1; possible D gene TRBD1, 5 bases. V was clipped by 4 bases and J by 3 bases, with 12 bases between them. CDR1 and CDR2 (germline): DFQATT, SNEGSKA (reference sequence). This CDR3 comprises 13 residues. The CDR3 spells CSAIRDVDTEAFF. For the CDR3, the DNA is TGCAGTGCTATCAGGGATGTAGACACTGAAGCTTTCTTT.

This clonotype was counted many times. The rearrangement links TRBV10-3 to TRBJ2-6, with 7 nucleotides matching TRBD2. The CDR3 sequence is 16 residues long. Germline V gene sequence: CDR1 ENHRY, CDR2 SYGVKD. The junction had 3 bases not matched to a gene; V was cut back by 4 bases and J by 0 bases. The CDR3 DNA sequence: TGTGCCATCAGTGCGGGGGGTACCTCTGGGGCCAACGTCCTGACTTTC. Translated, it gives CAISAGGTSGANVLTF.

This clonotype is classed as medium-sized. Written as DNA, the CDR3 is TGTGCCAGGACTAGCGGAAACAATGAGCAGTTCTTC. Encoded protein: CARTSGNNEQFF. This rearrangement joins TRBV2 to TRBJ2-1; 9 bases agree with TRBD2. The CDR3 extends over 12 amino acids. The germline gives CDR1 SNHLY, CDR2 FYNNEI. Unmatched junction bases numbered 2, after V lost 9 bases and J lost 5 bases.

Many counts were recorded for this clonotype. V usage is TRBV7-3 and J usage is TRBJ1-1; TRBD1 might be the D (6 bases). The CDR3 has 14 residues. The V gene's germline CDR1 is SGHTA and CDR2 FQGTGA. V gave up 2 bases and J gave up 4 bases, with 11 bases separating them. The CDR3 DNA follows: TGTGCCAGCAGCTTAGGGGACACCGGCACTGAAGCTTTCTTT. Translating gives CASSLGDTGTEAFF.

This clonotype showed up many times. CDR3 DNA: TGCGCCAGCAGTCTTATGAGAAACGACGGGACCCAGTACTTC. This encodes CASSLMRNDGTQYF. The chain links TRBV4-1 to TRBJ2-5; the D is unclear. Germline values: CDR1 MGHRA, CDR2 YSYEKL. Trimming took 6 bases from V and 7 from J, leaving 18 bases between them. There are 14 residues in the CDR3.

This clonotype was counted ten times or more. This chain links TRBV27 with TRBJ2-7; the D gene is possibly TRBD1 (6 bases). The V and J ends lost 0 bases and 6 bases respectively, with 12 bases between them. Germline V lookup: CDR1 MNHEY, CDR2 SMNVEV (reference sequence). This CDR3 is 14 amino acids long. The CDR3: CASSLSGAFSEQYF. DNA for the CDR3: TGTGCCAGCAGTTTATCGGGGGCCTTCTCCGAGCAGTACTTC.

This clonotype came up many times. V usage is TRBV9 and J usage is TRBJ2-7; 8 nucleotides agree with TRBD1. CDR1 and CDR2 (germline): SGDLS, YYNGEE. The CDR3 runs 15 residues. Trimming removed 4 bases from V and 5 bases from J; junction bases left unmatched: 11. The CDR3 protein is CASSPSGQGYHEQYF. In DNA, the CDR3 is TGTGCCAGCAGCCCCTCAGGACAGGGTTACCACGAGCAGTACTTC.

This clonotype was counted at least ten times. The CDR3 nucleotides are TGCGCCAGCAGCCAAGTTTGGGGCTCCAGCTCCTACGAGCAGTACTTC. Translated: CASSQVWGSSSYEQYF. J is TRBJ2-7 and V is TRBV4-3; tentatively, D is TRBD1 (5 bases). V was pared by 1 base and J by 0 bases, with 13 bases between. The CDR3 extends over 16 amino acids. Germline CDR1 is LGHNA and CDR2 is YSLEER.